Listed below are T cell receptor beta chains from one sample, sequenced in a study of T cells after yellow fever vaccination. TCRdb reprocessed the 5' RACE reads via MiXCR and lists one record per CDR3 protein. The sample includes some 550,000 distinct CDR3 sequences, roughly 19% of them seen just once. This specimen was PBMCs, taken 15 days after the yellow fever booster vaccination. These TCRs come from a man aged 30-40 years who received the YFV17D yellow fever vaccine. Each CDR3 is given with its conserved first and last residue. The order of the fields is V gene, CDR3 protein.

V gene: TRBV5-4; CDR3 protein: CASSLRPENSPLHF
V gene: TRBV4-3; CDR3 protein: CASSQGPRGGGRFTQYF
V gene: TRBV5-1; CDR3 protein: CASSWPLAGESTDTQYF
V gene: TRBV20-1; CDR3 protein: CSARDPLGPLGDTQYF
V gene: TRBV5-1; CDR3 protein: CASSLWVGSQETQYF
V gene: TRBV14; CDR3 protein: CASSQVGPLRDGELFF
V gene: TRBV25-1; CDR3 protein: CASSGGGGRPPQYF
V gene: TRBV5-1; CDR3 protein: CASSLISTGWAGELFF
V gene: TRBV11-2; CDR3 protein: CASSLDRGGLAANNEQFF
V gene: TRBV11-2; CDR3 protein: CASSLAGGPAEQFF
V gene: TRBV24-1; CDR3 protein: CATSDTLDPGQGGTDTQYF
V gene: TRBV12-3/TRBV12-4; CDR3 protein: CASSFSRTSREQFF
V gene: TRBV24-1; CDR3 protein: CATSLAGVETQYF
V gene: TRBV5-1; CDR3 protein: CASSLVDGSTDTQYF
V gene: TRBV29-1; CDR3 protein: CSVGLADYNEQFF
V gene: TRBV12-3/TRBV12-4; CDR3 protein: CASSFMSTEAFF
V gene: TRBV5-1; CDR3 protein: CASSLGGSRYEQYF
V gene: TRBV21-1; CDR3 protein: CASSRPRGVSAYEQYF
V gene: TRBV5-1; CDR3 protein: CASSLEDGFYGYTF
V gene: TRBV12-3/TRBV12-4; CDR3 protein: CASSPSGREQFF
V gene: TRBV12-3/TRBV12-4; CDR3 protein: CASSRPDYTHEQYF
V gene: TRBV6-2/TRBV6-3; CDR3 protein: CASSYSRTSGSKMTGELFF
V gene: TRBV12-3/TRBV12-4; CDR3 protein: CAIPSLEGNPDTQYF
V gene: TRBV6-1; CDR3 protein: CASTRGGTTGELFF
V gene: TRBV12-3/TRBV12-4; CDR3 protein: CASSLGGASETQYF
V gene: TRBV20-1; CDR3 protein: CSARDGTGHQETQYF
V gene: TRBV7-2; CDR3 protein: CASSYRVLGSEQYF
V gene: TRBV28; CDR3 protein: CASSQGWRTDTQYF
V gene: TRBV7-3; CDR3 protein: CASSSTSGRYNEQFF
V gene: TRBV7-6; CDR3 protein: CASSLGVGQGTLDGELFF
V gene: TRBV5-1; CDR3 protein: CASSPGTGFTDTQYF
V gene: TRBV18; CDR3 protein: CASSPSGSSGTYNEQFF
V gene: TRBV7-8; CDR3 protein: CASSPGAGRSYEQYF
V gene: TRBV10-3; CDR3 protein: CAARAGVDNEQFF
V gene: TRBV12-3/TRBV12-4; CDR3 protein: CASSGTSGRISYNEQFF
V gene: TRBV6-6; CDR3 protein: CASRDGGGTEAFF
V gene: TRBV5-1; CDR3 protein: CASSLFGDRTDTQYF
V gene: TRBV6-1; CDR3 protein: CASSDRATSADTQYF
V gene: TRBV14; CDR3 protein: CASSHDRDRPLWYGYTF
V gene: TRBV4-3; CDR3 protein: CASSQSTGTPYEQYF
V gene: TRBV6-1; CDR3 protein: CASRTLANTGELFF
V gene: TRBV4-3; CDR3 protein: CASSRVARVDADTQYF
V gene: TRBV5-5; CDR3 protein: CASSFQTGWVNEQFF
V gene: TRBV7-2; CDR3 protein: CASRRGGSLYEQYF
V gene: TRBV21-1; CDR3 protein: CASSKGLAEDYEQYF
V gene: TRBV9; CDR3 protein: CASSVGLAAYEQYF
V gene: TRBV12-5; CDR3 protein: CASGLGSQETQYF
V gene: TRBV12-3/TRBV12-4; CDR3 protein: CASGPERESYEQFF
V gene: TRBV20-1; CDR3 protein: CSARPPGLAGNNEQFF
V gene: TRBV4-3; CDR3 protein: CASSQEATDYEQYF
V gene: TRBV7-2; CDR3 protein: CASSLLAGDRPYEQYF
V gene: TRBV29-1; CDR3 protein: CSARPDLNTGELFF